Here is one T cell receptor beta chain with its context. The antigen is undetermined. TCRdb ran MiXCR on the reads and lists one entry per CDR3 protein. Here the sample spans approximately 390,000 distinct CDR3 sequences, about a third being singletons. This record belongs to a study of T cell repertoires in cytomegalovirus infection. At the level of the study: As its CMV epitopes, the study selected recently identified HLA-C-restricted and well-studied HLA-B-restricted targets. Public TCR beta signatures indicated both CMV infection and matching HLA type.

This material consisted of cultured PBMCs, taken from culture after CMV antigen stimulation. This TCR was sampled from a human donor in good health (CMV status not recorded). Some clones in this sample may be carry-over from other donors' samples.

The CDR3 loop reads CASSPGLGQPQHF. DNA of the CDR3: TGTGCCAGCAGTCCCGGACTCGGTCAGCCCCAGCATTTT. The V gene is TRBV28, the J gene TRBJ1-5; D is uncertain. V was clipped by 5 bases and J by 6 bases, with 11 bases between them. The CDR3 has 13 amino acids. The germline gives CDR1 MDHEN, CDR2 SYDVKM.